This section outlines one TCR beta chain sequence together with its context. The germline V gene encodes CDR1 SGDLS and CDR2 YYNGEE. This CDR3 spans 14 amino acids. V gave up 0 bases and J gave up 7 bases, with 8 bases separating them. This specimen comes from a study of blood T cell repertoires in COVID-19. Study overall: COVID-19 samples from acute and convalescent phases originated in the United States, Italy and Spain. In each case, the material was cDNA or gDNA derived from T cells, B-cell-depleted T cells, or PBMCs.

As handled by the study authors: Estimation of nucleated cell counts was performed using reference gene primer amplification. Clones were sequenced by immunoSEQ multiplex PCR, and TCRdb holds only the in-frame ones, with some missing. That table supplies the V and J calls and clone size; D and trimming were determined from the DNA. The sample includes roughly 250,000 clones, approximately 83% of them seen just once. The chain employs TRBV9 and TRBJ1-6; D gene ambiguous. Sequenced material: PBMCs or T cells enriched from blood (not recorded which). The source is a woman aged 25 to 39 who had recovered from COVID-19. The CDR3 coding sequence is TGTGCCAGCAGCGTAGATCTGGCCAATTCACCCCTCCACTTT. Amino acid sequence: CASSVDLANSPLHF.